The 21 T cell receptor beta chains reported below all come from one sample, sequenced in a study of siplizumab effects on memory and regulatory T cells (dated by TCRdb to the late 2010s). Library preparation employed the immunoSEQ multiplex PCR assay. The immuneACCESS repertoire file appears here via TCRdb, limited to in-frame rearrangements. These files lack a portion of the clones; in checked studies, under half of the deficit traces to unresolved V genes, and the cause of the others is not known. This sample holds 100,000 or so clones; around nine tenths were observed only once. Jointly, the top ten make up around 12% of the sample. The specimen was non-Treg CD4+ T cells sorted from blood. The cell subset or site label of this sample denotes: FACS-sorted unstimulated CD4+ non-regulatory T cells. Every receptor here comes from a human donor in good health.

The chain combines TRBV10-3 with TRBJ1-2; D unresolved. The germline V and J ends were trimmed by 3 bases and 0 bases, with 8 bases remaining between them. The CDR3 contains 14 residues. Per the germline V gene, CDR1 is ENHRY and CDR2 is SYGVKD. DNA for the CDR3: TGTGCCATCAGTGACAACAACTCTAACTATGGCTACACCTTC. As protein: CAISDNNSNYGYTF.

This clone came up once. V is TRBV5-4 and J is TRBJ2-7; TRBD2 agrees at 7 bases. CDR3 size: 14 residues. Germline CDR1 and CDR2: SGHNT and YYREEE (reference sequence). Trimming cost V 2 bases and J 4 bases; bases outside gene matches: 6. CDR3 residues: CASSFGQGLYEQYF. The CDR3 DNA is TGTGCCAGCAGCTTCGGGCAGGGACTATACGAGCAGTACTTC.

The chain recombines TRBV29-1 with TRBJ2-3; D is unresolved. The CDR3 runs 11 residues. From germline, CDR1 is SQVTM and CDR2 ANQGSEA. Trimming cost V 4 bases and J 7 bases, with 9 bases left between them. DNA of the CDR3: TGCAGCGTTGTTAGCCGGAATACGCAGTATTTT. Translating gives CSVVSRNTQYF.

The J gene is TRBJ1-2, the V gene TRBV5-6; D remains ambiguous. Trimming pared 2 bases from V and 6 bases from J, leaving 17 bases between. This CDR3 contains 15 residues. Germline CDR1 is SGHDT and CDR2 is YYEEEE. This chain's CDR3 is CASSLGPTPDHGYTF. The DNA for the CDR3 is TGTGCCAGCAGCTTAGGCCCAACCCCCGACCATGGCTACACCTTC.

The J gene is TRBJ1-2, the V gene TRBV25-1; D ambiguous. V was cut by 3 bases and J by 8 bases, with 10 bases left in between. This CDR3 region has 12 residues. Germline V CDR1 and CDR2: MGHDK, SYGVNS. CDR3 in amino acids: CASSDGRKGYTF. CDR3 nucleotide sequence: TGTGCCAGCAGTGACGGACGGAAGGGCTACACCTTC.

This CDR3 reads CASSVEWTGELFF. The CDR3 DNA sequence: TGTGCCAGCAGCGTAGAATGGACCGGGGAGCTGTTTTTT. J is TRBJ2-2 and V is TRBV9; unclear D gene. Germline-derived CDR1 and CDR2 are SGDLS and YYNGEE. V lost 0 bases and J lost 5, with 5 bases in between. This CDR3 is 13 amino acids long. The full variable domain, completed using reference TRBV9 and TRBJ2-2, is DSGVTQTPKHLITATGQRVTLRCSPRSGDLSVYWYQQSLDQGLQFLIQYYNGEERAKGNILERFSAQQFPDLHSELNLSSLELGDSALYFCASSVEWTGELFFGEGSRLTVL.

The chain recombines TRBV6-6 with TRBJ2-7; 8 bases agree with TRBD2. With V trimmed by 4 bases and J by 2 bases, 7 bases remained unmatched. CDR3 size: 15 residues. Germline V gene data show CDR1 as MNHNY and CDR2 as SVGAGI (reference sequence). Here the CDR3 reads CASSFPSGSTYEQYF. The CDR3 DNA reads TGTGCCAGCAGTTTTCCAAGCGGGAGTACCTACGAGCAGTACTTC.

V and J are TRBV7-2 and TRBJ2-3; 7 positions agree with TRBD2. The ends lost 2 bases at V and 4 bases at J; junction bases unmatched: 9. Germline V gene data show CDR1 as SGHTA and CDR2 as FQGNSA. The CDR3 is made up of 16 amino acids. CDR3 amino acids: CASSLMGSSGSDTQYF. The CDR3 DNA is TGTGCCAGCAGCTTAATGGGGTCTAGCGGCTCAGATACGCAGTATTTT.

In its sample, this clone was seen once. The rearrangement joins TRBV21-1 to TRBJ1-5; the D segment call TRBD1 is taken from the table without a DNA check. TRBV21-1 is noted as a pseudogene. The CDR3 contains 20 residues. CDR3 sequence (DNA): TGTGCCAGCAGCTCGCCCCCAGGTCGGGACAGTCTCCCCACTAAGCGGCCCCAGCATTTT. Residues: CASSSPPGRDSLPTKRPQHF.

The chain combines TRBV29-1 with TRBJ2-7, with D unclear. The CDR3 is 11 residues long. Deletions cut 5 bases from V and 0 bases from J, with 5 bases between. The germline V gene encodes CDR1 SQVTM and CDR2 ANQGSEA. The CDR3 is CSVRASYEQYF. In nucleotides, the CDR3 is TGCAGCGTTCGTGCCTCCTACGAGCAGTACTTC.

The chain uses TRBV5-1 and TRBJ1-5, with D perhaps matching TRBD1 (6 bases). This CDR3 has 14 residues. V lost 4 bases, J lost 3 bases, and 11 bases lay in between. CDR1 is SGHRS, CDR2 YFSETQ, per germline. In DNA, the CDR3 is TGCGCCAGCAGCCCTGGGGGCTTCAATCAGCCCCAGCATTTT. Amino acid sequence: CASSPGGFNQPQHF.

The rearrangement joins TRBV29-1 to TRBJ2-3, with D unclear. The CDR3 covers 13 residues. Per the germline V gene, CDR1 is SQVTM and CDR2 is ANQGSEA. Trimming cost V 2 bases and J 1 base, with 7 bases left between them. The CDR3 loop reads CSVELERTDTQYF. The CDR3 DNA reads TGCAGCGTTGAACTGGAACGCACAGATACGCAGTATTTT.

The chain joins TRBV18 to TRBJ1-3, with a weak D call TRBD1 (6 bases). V was shortened by 4 bases and J by 3 bases, with 10 bases between the two germline ends. Germline assignment: CDR1 KGHSH and CDR2 LQKENI. The CDR3 covers 14 residues. The CDR3 loop is CASSQQGSGNTIYF. CDR3 bases: TGTGCCAGCTCACAACAGGGAAGTGGAAACACCATATATTTT.

This clone was recorded only once. The V call is TRBV5-6, the J call TRBJ2-7; D unclear. This CDR3 has 13 amino acids. V was trimmed by 1 base and J by 2 bases, leaving 7 bases between them. Germline V lookup: CDR1 SGHDT, CDR2 YYEEEE. CDR3 protein: CASSLTTAYEQYF. For the CDR3, the DNA is TGTGCCAGCAGCTTGACTACAGCCTACGAGCAGTACTTC.

The gene calls are TRBV30 and TRBJ2-7; 10 nucleotides align to TRBD1. Germline V gene sequence: CDR1 GTSNPN, CDR2 SVGIG (reference sequence). Trimming at V came to 1 base and at J to 6 bases, leaving 9 bases not matched to a gene. The CDR3 covers 15 residues. CDR3: CAWSGGQGRNREQYF. DNA of the CDR3: TGTGCCTGGAGTGGGGGACAGGGGAGGAACCGCGAGCAGTACTTC. The complete variable domain, with remaining parts taken from reference TRBV30 and TRBJ2-7, reads SQTIHQWPATLVQPVGSPLSLECTVEGTSNPNLYWYRQAAGRGLQLLFYSVGIGQISSEVPQNLSASRPQDRQFILSSKKLLLSDSGFYLCAWSGGQGRNREQYFGPGTRLTVT.

V gene TRBV4-2 combines with J gene TRBJ2-1; TRBD2 aligns across 11 bases. Germline V CDR1 and CDR2: LGHNA, YNFKEQ. V was pared by 4 bases and J by 4 bases, with 9 bases of the junction left unmatched. The CDR3 loop spans 17 amino acids. The CDR3 DNA reads as TGTGCCAGCAGCCTCGACCCCGGGACTAGCGGATACAATGAGCAGTTCTTC. This gives the protein CASSLDPGTSGYNEQFF.

This rearrangement joins TRBV21-1 to TRBJ1-5. TRBV21-1 has pseudogene status. This CDR3 region has 19 residues. DNA for the CDR3: TGTGCCAGCAGCAAATTTCCCCTTCTTGAGTCGATCCCCAATCAGCCCCAGCATTTT. It is translated as CASSKFPLLESIPNQPQHF.

This chain joins TRBV4-1 and TRBJ1-3; TRBD1 might be the D (6 bases). The CDR3 contains 17 residues. The V end was cut by 1 base, the J end by 0 bases, with 13 bases between. Germline CDR1 MGHRA, CDR2 YSYEKL. CDR3 region: CASSQGRDTISGNTIYF. The CDR3 DNA sequence: TGCGCCAGCAGCCAAGGTAGGGACACCATCTCTGGAAACACCATATATTTT.

V gene TRBV30 combines with J gene TRBJ2-7, with 11 bases fitting TRBD2. From germline, CDR1 is GTSNPN and CDR2 SVGIG (reference sequence). The CDR3 contains 15 residues. Germline trimming cut 3 bases from V and 3 bases from J; bases unmatched to any gene: 7. CDR3 amino acids: CAWRVPTSGIYEQYF. The CDR3 DNA reads as TGTGCCTGGAGGGTCCCGACTAGCGGGATCTACGAGCAGTACTTC.

The genes are TRBV7-8 and TRBJ2-2; 14 bases match TRBD2. This CDR3 has 19 amino acids. V gave up 5 bases and J gave up 6 bases; unmatched junction bases: 14. Germline CDR1 and CDR2: SGHVS and FQNEAQ. CDR3 sequence: CASSPPGLAGDAVAGELFF. Written as DNA, the CDR3 is TGTGCCAGCAGCCCGCCGGGACTAGCGGGAGATGCTGTGGCCGGGGAGCTGTTTTTT. The full variable domain, with the rest looked up from reference TRBV7-8 and TRBJ2-2, is GAGVSQSPRYKVAKRGQDVALRCDPISGHVSLFWYQQALGQGPEFLTYFQNEAQLDKSGLPSDRFFAERPEGSVSTLKIQRTQQEDSAVYLCASSPPGLAGDAVAGELFFGEGSRLTVL.

This rearrangement joins TRBV4-2 to TRBJ2-3, with TRBD2 as a possible D gene (5 bases). The CDR3 is 15 residues long. Trimming removed 2 bases from V and 1 base from J, with 10 bases in between. Germline assignment: CDR1 LGHNA and CDR2 YNFKEQ. The CDR3, as DNA: TGTGCCAGCAGCCAACGGCTAGCCCGCACAGATACGCAGTATTTT. Its translation is CASSQRLARTDTQYF.